This TCR beta chain derives from a study of blood T cell repertoires in COVID-19. At the level of the study: Some COVID-19 samples were acute and others convalescent; all came from the United States, Italy and Spain. T cells, B-cell-depleted T cells, or PBMCs supplied cDNA or gDNA.

The V gene's germline CDR1 is DFQATT and CDR2 SNEGSKA (reference sequence). The CDR3 is 14 residues long. Trimming cost V 3 bases and J 4 bases; bases outside gene matches: 6. Original methodology: How many nucleated cells were present was estimated from reference gene primer amplification. Data came from immunoSEQ multiplex PCR; TCRdb stores just in-frame clones and leaves some out. That table gives V, J and clone size, and the DNA gave D and trimming. The repertoire consists of tens of thousands of clones, with approximately 90% occurring once and the leading ten covering less than 9.5%. This receptor was identified in a woman over 75 with active COVID-19. The chain combines TRBV20-1 with TRBJ2-7; TRBD2 aligns across 10 bases. Sequences were obtained from peripheral blood. This CDR3 is CSASAAGGRYEQYF. CDR3 nucleotides: TGCAGTGCTAGTGCAGCGGGAGGGAGGTACGAGCAGTACTTC.